This T cell receptor (beta chain) was profiled in a study of T cell responses to AZD1222 COVID-19 vaccine. Study results and caveats: Of the AZD1222 recipients, only 5 to 7 were seropositive at baseline. Nearly half of spike-specific TCRs reportedly target unmutated variant regions.

This table comes from immunoSEQ multiplex PCR, and its TCRdb copy is limited to in-frame clones, with some not included. Of about 99,000 clones in the sample, roughly 86% were seen once. Trimming removed 10 bases from V and 3 bases from J; junction bases left unmatched: 13. Germline lookup yields CDR1 SGHAT and CDR2 FQNNGV. This CDR3 has 15 amino acids. This clone was picked up a small number of times. Its specificity is not known. This sequence originates from an adult who received the MenACWY meningococcal vaccine as a control. The rearrangement uses TRBV11-2 and TRBJ2-5; 8 bases are shared with TRBD1. The source material was peripheral blood, sampled 28 days after the second dose of the MenACWY control vaccine. DNA for the CDR3: TGTGCCACCGTACTAAATGGACAGGGCGAAGAGACCCAGTACTTC. The encoded protein is CATVLNGQGEETQYF.